This passage covers 10 T cell receptor beta chains from one sample sequenced in a study of T cell repertoires in cytomegalovirus infection (dated by TCRdb to about 2019). These receptors are not linked to any known antigen. For sequencing, an Illumina HiSeq 1500 was employed. Using fastp trimming at Q25 and MiXCR clonotype assembly, TCRdb reanalyzed the public sequencing data and kept in-frame beta chains. CDR3 protein sequences are deduplicated, and each keeps its most common genes and DNA. The table for this sample lists under 850,000 distinct CDR3 sequences; 30% to 40% of them were counted only once. The ten largest make up around a sixth of the sample. Reading the label with the study, this specimen's treatment or condition is: in vitro stimulation with specific CMV peptide epitopes to enrich CMV-specific T cells. The sequences come from cultured PBMCs, collected from culture after CMV antigen stimulation. These receptors originate from a human donor in good health (CMV status not recorded). Some clones in this sample may be carry-over from other donors' samples.

At least ten counts were recorded for this clonotype. The chain uses TRBV7-2 and TRBJ2-3, with D possibly TRBD2 on 6 matching bases. Trimming took 5 bases from V and 1 from J, leaving 13 bases between them. Germline lookup yields CDR1 SGHTA and CDR2 FQGNSA. CDR3 length equals 15 residues. The CDR3 region is CASSRLGGGTDTQYF. In nucleotides, the CDR3 is TGTGCCAGCAGCCGCCTAGGCGGGGGCACAGATACGCAGTATTTT.

The chain has TRBV5-5 and TRBJ2-7; 8 positions match TRBD2. The CDR3 runs to 16 residues. V shed 6 bases, J shed 1 base, and the junction held 12 bases outside the gene matches. Germline assignment: CDR1 SGHKS and CDR2 YYEKEE (reference sequence). CDR3 in DNA: TGTGCCAGCACCCCCGTGGGCGGGAGGAAATCCTACGAGCAGTACTTC. This encodes CASTPVGGRKSYEQYF.

This clonotype was detected many times. This chain joins TRBV7-2 and TRBJ2-5, with 10 bases that match TRBD2. The CDR3 consists of 15 residues. V was pared by 6 bases and J by 5 bases, with 9 bases of the junction left unmatched. Germline V CDR1 and CDR2: SGHTA, FQGNSA. The CDR3 nucleotides read TGTGCCAGCAGTAAAACTAGCGGGATATCGGAGACCCAGTACTTC. Translation: CASSKTSGISETQYF.

V and J are TRBV27 and TRBJ1-2; tentative D call: TRBD1 (5 bases). The ends were cut back, 8 bases at V and 6 bases at J, with 7 bases in the middle. Germline loops: CDR1 MNHEY, CDR2 SMNVEV (reference sequence). This CDR3 region has 10 residues. In nucleotides, the CDR3 is TGTGCCAGCGGGACGAATGGCTACACCTTC. Translation gives CASGTNGYTF.

The chain couples TRBV19 to TRBJ2-7, with D uncertain. The germline CDR1 and CDR2 sequences are LNHDA and SQIVND (reference sequence). The length of the CDR3 is 14 residues. Trimming took 0 bases from V and 2 from J, leaving 8 bases between them. CDR3 sequence reads: CASSIEVATYEQYF. The CDR3 DNA follows: TGTGCCAGTAGTATAGAGGTAGCTACCTACGAGCAGTACTTC.

This clonotype came up many times. The chain carries TRBV7-2 and TRBJ2-7, with 7 nucleotides matching TRBD2. Germline V CDR1 and CDR2: SGHTA, FQGNSA. This CDR3 has 13 residues. J was trimmed by 5 bases and V by 3 bases; bases with no gene match: 4. Here the CDR3 reads CASSFTGGDEQYF. The CDR3 nucleotides read TGTGCCAGCAGCTTCACGGGAGGCGACGAGCAGTACTTC.

This chain joins TRBV19 and TRBJ2-2, with 11 bases lining up with TRBD1. The J segment lost 4 bases and the V segment lost 7 bases, leaving 11 bases of the junction unmatched. Germline V gives CDR1 LNHDA, CDR2 SQIVND (reference sequence). This CDR3 has 17 residues. CDR3 DNA: TGTGCCAGTACGAAATCTACCGGGACAGGGGGCACCGGGGAGCTGTTTTTT. Its protein is CASTKSTGTGGTGELFF.

This clonotype was found a few times. The chain employs TRBV14 and TRBJ2-3; D unresolved. From germline, CDR1 is SGHDN and CDR2 FVKESK. The V gene lost 1 base and the J gene lost 5 bases, with 7 bases spanning the gap. The CDR3 extends over 13 amino acids. The CDR3 coding sequence is TGTGCCAGCAGCCAAGCCAGACTAGATACGCAGTATTTT. Protein sequence: CASSQARLDTQYF.

This clonotype occurred many times. The chain couples TRBV7-8 to TRBJ2-1; 14 bases are shared with TRBD2. V dropped 0 bases and J dropped 9; count of bases not matched to a gene: 10. Germline CDR1 is SGHVS and CDR2 is FQNEAQ. The CDR3 consists of 18 residues. The CDR3 DNA reads TGTGCCAGCAGCTTAGCTGAGATCGGGACTAGCGGGAGTGGTGAGCAGTTCTTC. It encodes CASSLAEIGTSGSGEQFF.

This clonotype came up a few times. The gene calls are TRBV2 and TRBJ1-1; possibly TRBD1 for D (5 bases). The CDR3 consists of 10 residues. The V and J ends lost 6 bases and 7 bases respectively, with 6 bases between them. Germline lookup yields CDR1 SNHLY and CDR2 FYNNEI. CDR3 protein: CASRTVEAFF. CDR3 DNA sequence: TGTGCCAGCAGGACAGTTGAAGCTTTCTTT.